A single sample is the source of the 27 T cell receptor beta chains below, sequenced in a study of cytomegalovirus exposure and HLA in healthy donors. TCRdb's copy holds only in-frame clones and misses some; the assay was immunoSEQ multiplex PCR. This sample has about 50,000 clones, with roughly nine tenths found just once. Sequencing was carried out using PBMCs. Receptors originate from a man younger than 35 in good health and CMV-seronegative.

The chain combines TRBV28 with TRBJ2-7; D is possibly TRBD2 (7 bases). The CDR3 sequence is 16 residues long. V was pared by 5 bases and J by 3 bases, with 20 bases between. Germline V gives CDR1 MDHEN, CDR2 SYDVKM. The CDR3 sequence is CASSPEVGGRIYEQYF. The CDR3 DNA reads TGTGCCAGCAGTCCCGAAGTGGGGGGGCGCATCTACGAGCAGTACTTC. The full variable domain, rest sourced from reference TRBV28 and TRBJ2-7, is DVKVTQSSRYLVKRTGEKVFLECVQDMDHENMFWYRQDPGLGLRLIYFSYDVKMKEKGDIPEGYSVSREKKERFSLILESASTNQTSMYLCASSPEVGGRIYEQYFGPGTRLTVT.

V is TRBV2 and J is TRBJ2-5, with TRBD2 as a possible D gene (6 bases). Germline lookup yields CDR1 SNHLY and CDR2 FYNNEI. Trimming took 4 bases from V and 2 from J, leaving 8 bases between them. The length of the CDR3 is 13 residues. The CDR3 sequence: CASSGDFQETQYF. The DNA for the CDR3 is TGTGCCAGCAGTGGGGACTTTCAAGAGACCCAGTACTTC.

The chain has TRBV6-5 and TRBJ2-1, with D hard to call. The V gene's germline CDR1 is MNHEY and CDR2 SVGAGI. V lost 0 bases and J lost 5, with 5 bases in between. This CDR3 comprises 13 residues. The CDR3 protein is CASSYSLNNEQFF. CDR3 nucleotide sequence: TGTGCCAGCAGTTACTCCTTAAACAATGAGCAGTTCTTC.

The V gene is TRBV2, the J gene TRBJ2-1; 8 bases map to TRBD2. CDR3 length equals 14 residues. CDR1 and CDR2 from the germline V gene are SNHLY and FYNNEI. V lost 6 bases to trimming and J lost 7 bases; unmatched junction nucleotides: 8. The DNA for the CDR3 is TGTGCCAGCAGCGTTAGCGGGATTGGTAATGAGCAGTTCTTC. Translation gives CASSVSGIGNEQFF.

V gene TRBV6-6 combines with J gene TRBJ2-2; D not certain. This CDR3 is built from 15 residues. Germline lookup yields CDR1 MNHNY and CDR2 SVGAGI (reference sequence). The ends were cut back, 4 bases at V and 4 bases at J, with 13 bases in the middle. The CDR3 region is CASSSPARGTGELFF. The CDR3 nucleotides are TGTGCCAGCAGTTCCCCAGCCAGAGGCACCGGGGAGCTGTTTTTT.

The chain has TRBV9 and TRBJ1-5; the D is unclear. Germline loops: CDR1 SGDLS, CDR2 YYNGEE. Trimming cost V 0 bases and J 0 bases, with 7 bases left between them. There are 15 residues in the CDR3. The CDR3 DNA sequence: TGTGCCAGCAGCGTAGGAGGGCTTAGCAATCAGCCCCAGCATTTT. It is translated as CASSVGGLSNQPQHF.

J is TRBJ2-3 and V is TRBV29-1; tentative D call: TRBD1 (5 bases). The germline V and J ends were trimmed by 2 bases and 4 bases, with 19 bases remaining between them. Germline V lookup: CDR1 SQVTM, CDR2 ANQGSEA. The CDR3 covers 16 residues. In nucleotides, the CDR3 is TGCAGCGTTGAACGTAAACAGGTCCGAGGAGCAGATACGCAGTATTTT. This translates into CSVERKQVRGADTQYF.

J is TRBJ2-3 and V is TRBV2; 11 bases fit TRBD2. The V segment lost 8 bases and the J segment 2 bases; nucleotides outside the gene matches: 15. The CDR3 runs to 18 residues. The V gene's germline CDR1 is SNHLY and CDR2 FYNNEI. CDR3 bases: TGTGCCAGCCCTCCCCCACTAGCGGGAGATGCTAACACAGATACGCAGTATTTT. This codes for CASPPPLAGDANTDTQYF.

The chain's CDR3 is CASTRGLSQETQYF. CDR3 DNA sequence: TGCGCCAGCACCCGAGGACTGTCCCAAGAGACCCAGTACTTC. The chain uses TRBV5-1 and TRBJ2-5; D is perhaps TRBD2 (5 bases). Germline assignment: CDR1 SGHRS and CDR2 YFSETQ. The ends were cut back, 6 bases at V and 1 base at J, with 13 bases in the middle. This CDR3 comprises 14 residues.

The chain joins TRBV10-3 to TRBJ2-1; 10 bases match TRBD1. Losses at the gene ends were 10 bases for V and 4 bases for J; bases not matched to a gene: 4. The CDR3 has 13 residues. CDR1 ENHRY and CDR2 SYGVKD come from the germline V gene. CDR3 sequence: CANGQGGYNEQFF. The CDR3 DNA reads TGTGCCAACGGACAGGGGGGATACAATGAGCAGTTCTTC.

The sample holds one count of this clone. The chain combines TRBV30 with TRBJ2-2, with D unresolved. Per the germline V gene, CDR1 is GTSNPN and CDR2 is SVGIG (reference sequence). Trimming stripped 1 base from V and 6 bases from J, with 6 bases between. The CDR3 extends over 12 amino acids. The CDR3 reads CAWSGVSGELFF. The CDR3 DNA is TGTGCCTGGAGTGGAGTCTCCGGGGAGCTGTTTTTT.

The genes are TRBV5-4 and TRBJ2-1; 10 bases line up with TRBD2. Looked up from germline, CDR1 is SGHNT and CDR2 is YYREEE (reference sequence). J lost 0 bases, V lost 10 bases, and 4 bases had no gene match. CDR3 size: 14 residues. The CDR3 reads CAVQREGSYNEQFF. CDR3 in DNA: TGTGCCGTACAGCGGGAGGGCTCCTACAATGAGCAGTTCTTC.

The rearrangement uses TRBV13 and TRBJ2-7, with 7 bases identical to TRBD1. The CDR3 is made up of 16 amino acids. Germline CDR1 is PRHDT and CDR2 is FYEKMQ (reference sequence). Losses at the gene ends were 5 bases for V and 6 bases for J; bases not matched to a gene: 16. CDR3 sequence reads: CASSQNTGTVSIEQYF. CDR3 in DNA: TGTGCCAGCAGCCAAAATACCGGGACAGTCTCGATCGAGCAGTACTTC.

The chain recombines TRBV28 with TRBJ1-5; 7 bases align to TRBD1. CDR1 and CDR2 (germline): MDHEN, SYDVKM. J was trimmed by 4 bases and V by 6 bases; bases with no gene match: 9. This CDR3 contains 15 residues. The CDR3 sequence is CASRIQGGWNQPQHF. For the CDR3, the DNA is TGTGCCAGCAGGATTCAGGGGGGTTGGAATCAGCCCCAGCATTTT.

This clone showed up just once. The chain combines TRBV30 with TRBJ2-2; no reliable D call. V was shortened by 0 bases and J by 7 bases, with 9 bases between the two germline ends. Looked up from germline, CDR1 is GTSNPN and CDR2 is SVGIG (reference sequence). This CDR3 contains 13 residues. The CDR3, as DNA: TGTGCCTGGAGTGTACAGTCCCGCGGGGAGCTGTTTTTT. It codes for CAWSVQSRGELFF.

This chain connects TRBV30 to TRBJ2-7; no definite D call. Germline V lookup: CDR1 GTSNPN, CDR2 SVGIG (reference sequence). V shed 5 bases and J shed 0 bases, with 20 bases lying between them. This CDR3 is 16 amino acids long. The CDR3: CAWERPGSRSSYEQYF. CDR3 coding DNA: TGTGCCTGGGAGCGACCCGGATCCCGGAGCTCCTACGAGCAGTACTTC.

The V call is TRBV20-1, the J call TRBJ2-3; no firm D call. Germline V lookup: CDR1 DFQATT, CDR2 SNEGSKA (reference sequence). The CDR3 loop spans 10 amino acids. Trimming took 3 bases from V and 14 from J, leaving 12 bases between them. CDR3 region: CSASPSSLYF. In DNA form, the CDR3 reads TGCAGTGCTAGCCCTAGTTCTCTGTATTTT.

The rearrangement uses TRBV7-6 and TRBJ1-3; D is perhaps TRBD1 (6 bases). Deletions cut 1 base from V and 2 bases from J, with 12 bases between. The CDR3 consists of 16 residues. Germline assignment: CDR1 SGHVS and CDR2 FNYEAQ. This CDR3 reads CASSLGRGGPGNTIYF. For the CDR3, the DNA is TGTGCCAGCAGCTTAGGGAGGGGGGGGCCTGGAAACACCATATATTTT. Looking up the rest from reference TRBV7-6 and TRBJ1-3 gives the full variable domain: GAGVSQSPRYKVTKRGQDVALRCDPISGHVSLYWYRQALGQGPEFLTYFNYEAQQDKSGLPNDRFSAERPEGSISTLTIQRTEQRDSAMYRCASSLGRGGPGNTIYFGEGSWLTVV.

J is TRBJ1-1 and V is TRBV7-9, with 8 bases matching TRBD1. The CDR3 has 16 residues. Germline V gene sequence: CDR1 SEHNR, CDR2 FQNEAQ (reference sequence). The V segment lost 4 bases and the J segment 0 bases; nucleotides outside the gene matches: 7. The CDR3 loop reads CASSSGTGNLNTEAFF. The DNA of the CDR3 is TGTGCCAGCAGCTCCGGGACAGGTAATTTGAACACTGAAGCTTTCTTT. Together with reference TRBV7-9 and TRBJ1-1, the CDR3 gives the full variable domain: DTGVSQNPRHKITKRGQNVTFRCDPISEHNRLYWYRQTLGQGPEFLTYFQNEAQLEKSRLLSDRFSAERPKGSFSTLEIQRTEQGDSAMYLCASSSGTGNLNTEAFFGQGTRLTVV.

The CDR3 bases are TGTGCCAGCAGTTTATACAGTGACGAGCAGTTCTTC. Translating it yields CASSLYSDEQFF. The J gene is TRBJ2-1, the V gene TRBV28; D gene uncertain. V was clipped by 1 base and J by 10 bases, with 8 bases between them. This CDR3 has 12 amino acids. Germline V CDR1 and CDR2: MDHEN, SYDVKM.

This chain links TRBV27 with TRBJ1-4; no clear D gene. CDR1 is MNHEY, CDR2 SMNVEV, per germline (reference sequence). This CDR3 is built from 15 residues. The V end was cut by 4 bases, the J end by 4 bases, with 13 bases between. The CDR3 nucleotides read TGTGCCAGCAGTTCCCTCGGGGAATATAATGAAAAACTGTTTTTT. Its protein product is CASSSLGEYNEKLFF.

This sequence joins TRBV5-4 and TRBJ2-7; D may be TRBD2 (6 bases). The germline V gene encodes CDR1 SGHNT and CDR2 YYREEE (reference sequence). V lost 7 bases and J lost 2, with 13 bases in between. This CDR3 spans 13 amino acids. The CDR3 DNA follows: TGTGCCAGCCGTGTTAGCGGAGCCTACGAGCAGTACTTC. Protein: CASRVSGAYEQYF.

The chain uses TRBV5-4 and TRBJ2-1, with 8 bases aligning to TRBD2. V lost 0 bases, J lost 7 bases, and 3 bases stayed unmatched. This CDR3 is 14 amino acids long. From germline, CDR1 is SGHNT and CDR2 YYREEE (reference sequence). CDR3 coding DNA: TGTGCCAGCAGCTTGGGAAGCGGGGGAAATGAGCAGTTCTTC. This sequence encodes CASSLGSGGNEQFF.

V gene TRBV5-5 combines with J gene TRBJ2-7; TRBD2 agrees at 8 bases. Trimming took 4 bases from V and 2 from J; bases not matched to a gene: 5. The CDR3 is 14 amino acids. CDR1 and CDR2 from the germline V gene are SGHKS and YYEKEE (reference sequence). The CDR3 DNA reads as TGTGCCAGCAGCGCGACTAGCGCCACCTACGAGCAGTACTTC. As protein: CASSATSATYEQYF.

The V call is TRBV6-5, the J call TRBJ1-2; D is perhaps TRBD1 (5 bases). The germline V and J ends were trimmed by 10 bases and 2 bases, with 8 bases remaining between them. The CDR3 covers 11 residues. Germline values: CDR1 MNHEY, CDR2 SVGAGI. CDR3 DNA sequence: TGTGCCACCGGGGGGAACTATGGCTACACCTTC. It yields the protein CATGGNYGYTF.

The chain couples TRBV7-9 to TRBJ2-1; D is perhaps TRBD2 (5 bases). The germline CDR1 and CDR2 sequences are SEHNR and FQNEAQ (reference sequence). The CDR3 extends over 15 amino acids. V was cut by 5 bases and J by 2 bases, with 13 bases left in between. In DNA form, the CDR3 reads TGTGCCAGCAGCATCCCCGGGATAGCCTACAATGAGCAGTTCTTC. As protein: CASSIPGIAYNEQFF.

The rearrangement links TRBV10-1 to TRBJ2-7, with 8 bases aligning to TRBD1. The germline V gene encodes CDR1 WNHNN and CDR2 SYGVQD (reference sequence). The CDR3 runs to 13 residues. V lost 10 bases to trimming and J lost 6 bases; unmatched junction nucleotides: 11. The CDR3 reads CATPPGQVLEQYF. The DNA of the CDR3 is TGCGCCACTCCCCCGGGACAGGTTCTCGAGCAGTACTTC.